Listed here are 26 T cell receptor beta chains from one sample, sequenced in a study of lymphopenia after photon versus proton radiotherapy (dated by TCRdb to the late 2010s). The library was built by means of the immunoSEQ multiplex PCR assay. TCRdb obtained this table from immuneACCESS and retained in-frame rearrangements with V and J assigned. These tables miss some clones; where compared with another copy, unresolved V genes account for less than half of the shortfall, and the remainder is unexplained. The sample yields some 45,000 clones; about 83% were counted once. The top ten clonotypes cover about 24% of the sample. The starting material was peripheral blood, obtained from a patient treated with proton-based radiotherapy. All receptors come from a woman between 70 and 85 years old with pancreatic cancer.

The chain carries TRBV27 and TRBJ1-1; maybe TRBD1 (5 bases). This CDR3 is 19 amino acids long. Germline V CDR1 and CDR2: MNHEY, SMNVEV (reference sequence). The V end was cut by 2 bases, the J end by 1 base, with 23 bases between. Written as DNA, the CDR3 is TGTGCCAGCAGTTTACAGGGTGGGCCAGGGCCAATCTCGAACACTGAAGCTTTCTTT. This sequence encodes CASSLQGGPGPISNTEAFF.

The chain links TRBV5-1 to TRBJ1-1, with D possibly being TRBD1 (5 bases). Germline values: CDR1 SGHRS, CDR2 YFSETQ. Deletions cut 4 bases from V and 1 base from J, with 17 bases between. This CDR3 contains 16 residues. The CDR3 reads CASSIKGLSRNTEAFF. CDR3 DNA: TGCGCCAGCAGCATTAAGGGACTTTCTCGGAACACTGAAGCTTTCTTT. Full variable domain (remainder filled in from reference TRBV5-1 and TRBJ1-1): KAGVTQTPRYLIKTRGQQVTLSCSPISGHRSVSWYQQTPGQGLQFLFEYFSETQRNKGNFPGRFSGRQFSNSRSEMNVSTLELGDSALYLCASSIKGLSRNTEAFFGQGTRLTVV.

The rearrangement joins TRBV28 to TRBJ2-1; 9 positions agree with TRBD1. The germline V gene has CDR1 MDHEN and CDR2 SYDVKM. J was trimmed by 3 bases and V by 6 bases; bases with no gene match: 6. The length of the CDR3 is 15 residues. CDR3 in DNA: TGTGCCAGCAGCCGGGGACAGGGAGACTACAATGAGCAGTTCTTC. Its translation is CASSRGQGDYNEQFF.

This chain connects TRBV19 to TRBJ1-1; D perhaps matches TRBD1 (6 bases). V lost 3 bases, J lost 1 base, and 12 bases lay in between. Germline CDR1 and CDR2: LNHDA and SQIVND (reference sequence). This CDR3 region has 15 residues. DNA of the CDR3: TGTGCCAGTAGTATCCAGGGGATCCAGAACACTGAAGCTTTCTTT. Translated: CASSIQGIQNTEAFF.

This CDR3 reads CASSMGQLNQPQHF. The DNA of the CDR3 is TGTGCCAGTAGTATGGGACAGCTCAATCAGCCCCAGCATTTT. The chain links TRBV19 to TRBJ1-5; TRBD1 aligns across 7 bases. The ends lost 3 bases at V and 3 bases at J; junction bases unmatched: 2. CDR3 length equals 14 residues. Germline-derived CDR1 and CDR2 are LNHDA and SQIVND (reference sequence).

The rearrangement links TRBV7-8 to TRBJ2-1; D gene unclear. CDR1 is SGHVS, CDR2 FQNEAQ, per germline. V shed 0 bases and J shed 9 bases, with 6 bases lying between them. The CDR3 consists of 12 residues. CDR3 sequence reads: CASSLAEVEQFF. Written as DNA, the CDR3 is TGTGCCAGCAGCTTAGCGGAAGTTGAGCAGTTCTTC.

The V and J genes are TRBV10-2 and TRBJ2-7, with 10 nucleotides matching TRBD2. This CDR3 is 15 amino acids long. The V segment lost 0 bases and the J segment 3 bases; nucleotides outside the gene matches: 2. Germline V lookup: CDR1 WSHSY, CDR2 SAAADI. The CDR3 sequence: CASSESGLAVYEQYF. The CDR3 region has the DNA TGCGCCAGCAGTGAGTCTGGACTAGCGGTCTACGAGCAGTACTTC.

The chain carries TRBV4-2 and TRBJ2-2, with D perhaps TRBD2 (6 bases). Per the germline V gene, CDR1 is LGHNA and CDR2 is YNFKEQ. Deletions cut 0 bases from V and 2 bases from J, with 10 bases between. The CDR3 spans 16 residues. This CDR3 is CASSQDAGFNTGELFF. As DNA, the CDR3 is TGTGCCAGCAGCCAAGATGCGGGATTCAACACCGGGGAGCTGTTTTTT.

This clone came up a few times. The V gene is TRBV14, the J gene TRBJ1-1, with D perhaps TRBD1 (5 bases). This CDR3 contains 15 residues. In germline, CDR1 is SGHDN, CDR2 FVKESK. V was pared by 1 base and J by 0 bases, with 9 bases between. The CDR3 loop is CASSQATGMNTEAFF. The CDR3 DNA reads TGTGCCAGCAGCCAAGCTACAGGCATGAACACTGAAGCTTTCTTT.

The chain uses TRBV5-1 and TRBJ2-7; D tentatively fits TRBD1 or TRBD2 (6 bases each). The CDR3 is made up of 11 amino acids. The germline CDR1 and CDR2 sequences are SGHRS and YFSETQ. The germline V and J ends were trimmed by 0 bases and 11 bases, with 9 bases remaining between them. CDR3 in amino acids: CASSLEGGKYF. The CDR3 nucleotides read TGCGCCAGCAGCTTGGAAGGGGGGAAGTACTTC.

The chain joins TRBV4-3 to TRBJ2-7; D possibly corresponds to TRBD2 (6 bases). Germline V CDR1 and CDR2: LGHNA, YSLEER. This CDR3 contains 13 residues. The V end was cut by 3 bases, the J end by 6 bases, with 12 bases between. CDR3 DNA sequence: TGCGCCAGCAGCCACGGGGGAAGTGGCGAGCAGTACTTC. Translated: CASSHGGSGEQYF.

In this sample, this clone turned up once. The genes are TRBV7-3 and TRBJ2-7; 7 bases match TRBD1. Trimming cost V 6 bases and J 2 bases; bases outside gene matches: 7. The CDR3 has 14 residues. CDR1 and CDR2 from the germline V gene are SGHTA and FQGTGA. The CDR3 is CASSEGGLAYEQYF. The CDR3 region has the DNA TGTGCCAGCAGTGAAGGGGGCCTAGCCTACGAGCAGTACTTC.

This clone was detected only a few times. The chain recombines TRBV6-5 with TRBJ2-7; no clear D. This CDR3 comprises 13 residues. From germline, CDR1 is MNHEY and CDR2 SVGAGI. The germline V and J ends were trimmed by 2 bases and 9 bases, with 14 bases remaining between them. CDR3 in DNA: TGTGCCAGCAGTTACGATATCTGGAAAGGGCAGTACTTC. Translated: CASSYDIWKGQYF.

J is TRBJ2-3 and V is TRBV11-2; D gene ambiguous. CDR1 and CDR2 from the germline V gene are SGHAT and FQNNGV. V lost 0 bases and J 0 bases, leaving 10 bases between the germline ends. The CDR3 is made up of 16 amino acids. The chain's CDR3 is CASSLDAQTSTDTQYF. In DNA form, the CDR3 reads TGTGCCAGCAGCTTAGACGCGCAGACTAGCACAGATACGCAGTATTTT.

This chain uses TRBV6-5 with TRBJ1-6; D is unclear. Trimming shortened V by 6 bases and J by 9 bases, and 18 bases separated the two germline ends. The CDR3 loop spans 15 amino acids. Germline V gives CDR1 MNHEY, CDR2 SVGAGI. The CDR3 DNA reads as TGTGCCAGCAGCTCCTCCGTCCTGTTAGGTTCACCCCTCCACTTT. Protein product: CASSSSVLLGSPLHF.

V usage is TRBV6-8 and J usage is TRBJ1-1, with a weak D call TRBD1 (6 bases). V gave up 6 bases and J gave up 8 bases, with 13 bases separating them. This CDR3 has 12 amino acids. Germline values: CDR1 MNHGY, CDR2 SAAAGT. The CDR3: CASSLQGDEAFF. The CDR3 nucleotides read TGTGCCAGCAGCCTACAGGGAGACGAAGCTTTCTTT.

The chain is built from TRBV28 and TRBJ1-5; no definite D call. V gave up 4 bases and J gave up 9 bases, with 7 bases separating them. The CDR3 sequence is 11 residues long. The germline V gene has CDR1 MDHEN and CDR2 SYDVKM. CDR3 loop: CASSSLGPQHF. The CDR3 DNA follows: TGTGCCAGCAGTTCCTTAGGGCCCCAGCATTTT. The variable domain in full, with the rest retrieved from reference TRBV28 and TRBJ1-5, is DVKVTQSSRYLVKRTGEKVFLECVQDMDHENMFWYRQDPGLGLRLIYFSYDVKMKEKGDIPEGYSVSREKKERFSLILESASTNQTSMYLCASSSLGPQHFGDGTRLSIL.

The chain carries TRBV7-2 and TRBJ2-1; 11 nucleotides align to TRBD2. Trimming at V came to 5 bases and at J to 5 bases, leaving 5 bases not matched to a gene. In germline, CDR1 is SGHTA, CDR2 FQGNSA. The CDR3 sequence is 15 residues long. The CDR3 DNA follows: TGTGCCAGCAGCGGACTAGCGGGCCTTAACAATGAGCAGTTCTTC. Amino acid sequence: CASSGLAGLNNEQFF.

This sequence joins TRBV7-9 and TRBJ2-2, with 14 bases fitting TRBD2. Germline CDR1 reads SEHNR; CDR2 reads FQNEAQ (reference sequence). The V segment lost 5 bases and the J segment 5 bases; nucleotides outside the gene matches: 10. The CDR3 sequence is 18 residues long. The CDR3 here is CASSPRTSGRIGTGELFF. DNA for the CDR3: TGTGCCAGCAGCCCCCGGACTAGCGGGAGGATTGGGACCGGGGAGCTGTTTTTT.

The chain recombines TRBV6-6 with TRBJ1-2; tentatively, D is TRBD1 (6 bases). V lost 4 bases, J lost 2 bases, and 17 bases lay in between. Germline V gives CDR1 MNHNY, CDR2 SVGAGI (reference sequence). This CDR3 comprises 16 residues. The CDR3 protein is CASSSEEGGHNYGYTF. The CDR3 bases are TGTGCCAGCAGTTCCGAGGAGGGGGGACACAACTATGGCTACACCTTC.

The V call is TRBV28, the J call TRBJ1-1; D uncertain. This CDR3 is built from 14 residues. With 6 bases removed from V and 3 bases from J, the gap between germline ends came to 14 bases. From germline, CDR1 is MDHEN and CDR2 SYDVKM. The CDR3 DNA reads TGTGCCAGCAGGGATCCCCAGAGAGACACTGAAGCTTTCTTT. Translation gives CASRDPQRDTEAFF.

This chain connects TRBV7-2 to TRBJ1-2; D ambiguous. Germline values: CDR1 SGHTA, CDR2 FQGNSA. CDR3 length equals 16 residues. Deletions cut 5 bases from V and 4 bases from J, with 20 bases between. CDR3: CASSDPGLDLFYGYTF. The CDR3 DNA sequence: TGTGCCAGCAGCGACCCCGGGTTAGATCTATTCTATGGCTACACCTTC.

The table lists this clone with a few counts. The rearrangement links TRBV7-6 to TRBJ1-5, with TRBD1 matching 8 bases. The V gene end was trimmed by 2 bases and the J gene end by 0 bases; junction bases not matched to a gene: 3. In germline, CDR1 is SGHVS, CDR2 FNYEAQ. The CDR3 extends over 16 amino acids. Here the CDR3 reads CASSLQGAGSNQPQHF. The CDR3 bases are TGTGCCAGCAGCTTACAGGGGGCCGGTAGCAATCAGCCCCAGCATTTT.

This chain connects TRBV28 to TRBJ1-2; the D is unclear. Per germline, CDR1 MDHEN and CDR2 SYDVKM. This CDR3 comprises 15 residues. V lost 6 bases, J lost 4 bases, and 18 bases lay in between. CDR3 DNA: TGTGCCAGCAGCCCTGGCTCCGGGTGGACCTATGGCTACACCTTC. Its translation is CASSPGSGWTYGYTF.

The chain carries TRBV28 and TRBJ2-7; 9 nucleotides agree with TRBD2. With 6 bases clipped from V and 2 bases from J, the junction kept 8 bases outside the gene matches. This CDR3 has 15 amino acids. Germline-derived CDR1 and CDR2 are MDHEN and SYDVKM. The CDR3 DNA is TGTGCCAGCAGCCGAGCGGGAGGAACAACCTACGAGCAGTACTTC. Encoded protein: CASSRAGGTTYEQYF.

The J gene is TRBJ2-1, the V gene TRBV7-3, with D unresolved. V lost 2 bases and J lost 0, with 8 bases in between. Germline loops: CDR1 SGHTA, CDR2 FQGTGA. The CDR3 is 15 residues long. The CDR3 region has the DNA TGTGCCAGCAGCTTAGTCCCTAGCTCCTACAATGAGCAGTTCTTC. This translates into CASSLVPSSYNEQFF.